Listed here are 15 T cell receptor beta chains from one sample, sequenced in a study of blood T cells in healthy people across ages. Through a sample-barcoded 5' primer and a J-beta primer mix, a second PCR was run for roughly 6 to 12 cycles. From the 5' RACE reads, TCRdb called clonotypes with MiXCR, one entry per CDR3 protein. This table holds about 570,000 distinct CDR3 sequences, approximately 27% found once. The sequencing sample was made of blood. The origin of the receptors is a woman in her seventies in good health.

This sequence joins TRBV10-3 and TRBJ2-7; D possibly corresponds to TRBD1 (6 bases). The last part of the DNA fits TRBJ2-1 better; the J call may be wrong. The CDR3 contains 16 residues. Germline V lookup: CDR1 ENHRY, CDR2 SYGVKD. CDR3 nucleotides: TGTGCCATCAGCCCACGGGACACCGGCCAATACAATGAGCAGTTCTTC. Encoded protein: CAISPRDTGQYNEQFF.

V gene TRBV24-1 combines with J gene TRBJ1-1; 8 positions agree with TRBD1. CDR1 is KGHDR and CDR2 is SFDVKD in the germline V gene. CDR3 size: 13 residues. The trim removed 4 bases at V and 8 bases at J, leaving 5 bases unmatched. CDR3 protein: CATSEPDRAEAFF. The CDR3 bases are TGTGCCACCAGTGAGCCGGACAGGGCGGAAGCTTTCTTT.

This clonotype was counted many times. This chain connects TRBV12-3 or TRBV12-4 to TRBJ1-1; TRBD1 might be the D (5 bases). Trimming took off 3 bases at V and 7 bases at J, with 12 bases between the two ends. There are 13 residues in the CDR3. Written as DNA, the CDR3 is TGTGCCAGCAGTTTCTGGGGCTTGGGTGAAGCTTTCTTT. This encodes CASSFWGLGEAFF.

This clonotype was seen more than once but under ten times. The rearrangement uses TRBV5-4 and TRBJ2-3, with 11 positions matching TRBD1. The CDR3 is 16 amino acids. Germline V CDR1 and CDR2: SGHNT, YYREEE (reference sequence). J gave up 3 bases and V 2 bases, and 5 bases lay outside the gene matches. Written as DNA, the CDR3 is TGTGCCAGCAGCTTTGGAGGACAGGGGGCAACAGATACGCAGTATTTT. Amino acid sequence: CASSFGGQGATDTQYF.

This clonotype was detected a few times. The gene calls are TRBV5-1 and TRBJ2-5; D perhaps matches TRBD2 (5 bases). The CDR3 consists of 15 residues. Germline CDR1 is SGHRS and CDR2 is YFSETQ. V gave up 4 bases and J gave up 1 base, with 14 bases separating them. The CDR3 DNA reads TGCGCCAGCAGCCCGGGCGGGCAAACCCAAGAGACCCAGTACTTC. It translates to CASSPGGQTQETQYF.

Only a few counts were recorded for this clonotype. One end of the junction fails to match germline, which may point to a read error. V and J are TRBV7-2 and TRBJ2-1; 9 nucleotides align to TRBD2. CDR3 length equals 19 residues. Germline CDR1 reads SGHTA; CDR2 reads FQGNSA. The CDR3 here is CASSLPSGAKNGVYNERFF. The CDR3 coding sequence is TGTGCCAGCAGCTTACCTAGCGGGGCCAAAAATGGGGTTTACAATGAGCGGTTCTTC.

The genes are TRBV7-2 and TRBJ2-5, with D possibly being TRBD2 (6 bases). The tail of the sequence fits TRBJ2-1 better, so the J call may be wrong. In germline, CDR1 is SGHTA, CDR2 FQGNSA. The CDR3 has 15 residues. CDR3 amino acids: CASSLAGGYYNEQFF. CDR3 nucleotide sequence: TGTGCCAGCAGCTTAGCGGGGGGATACTACAATGAGCAGTTCTTC.

This chain joins TRBV12-5 and TRBJ1-2, with D perhaps matching TRBD1 (6 bases). This CDR3 has 13 residues. V was clipped by 0 bases and J by 11 bases, with 13 bases between them. Germline CDR1 is LGHNT and CDR2 is FRNRAP. For the CDR3, the DNA is TGTGCTAGTGGTTTGGTGGACAGCCCTAAGTACACCTTC. Protein: CASGLVDSPKYTF.

The chain carries TRBV2 and TRBJ2-7, with TRBD1 matching 9 bases. The CDR3 is made up of 12 amino acids. With V trimmed by 4 bases and J by 5 bases, 0 bases remained unmatched. Germline CDR1 is SNHLY and CDR2 is FYNNEI. The DNA for the CDR3 is TGTGCCAGCAGTGGGGACAGGGACGAGCAGTACTTC. Its translation: CASSGDRDEQYF.

V usage is TRBV5-1 and J usage is TRBJ1-5, with a weak D call TRBD1 (6 bases). V dropped 0 bases and J dropped 0 bases, with 16 bases sitting between them. Germline V gene data show CDR1 as SGHRS and CDR2 as YFSETQ. CDR3 length: 18 amino acids. The CDR3 protein is CASSLVDRTENSNQPQHF. In nucleotides, the CDR3 is TGCGCCAGCAGCTTGGTGGATCGGACAGAAAATAGCAATCAGCCCCAGCATTTT.

The rearrangement uses TRBV11-2 and TRBJ1-3; 7 nucleotides match TRBD1. The CDR3 is made up of 18 amino acids. Unmatched junction bases numbered 15, after V lost 3 bases and J lost 4 bases. Looked up from germline, CDR1 is SGHAT and CDR2 is FQNNGV. The CDR3 DNA reads TGTGCCAGCAGCTTTCGTTTCGAGGGGACAGCGAACGGAAACACCATATATTTT. Translating it yields CASSFRFEGTANGNTIYF.

This chain connects TRBV2 to TRBJ2-7; D uncertain. In germline, CDR1 is SNHLY, CDR2 FYNNEI. CDR3 size: 13 residues. Trimming removed 5 bases from V and 4 bases from J, with 12 bases in between. The CDR3 loop reads CASSQDGFYEQYF. In DNA, the CDR3 is TGTGCCAGCAGTCAAGACGGATTTTACGAGCAGTACTTC.

The CDR3 region has the DNA TGCAGTGCCGGGACTAGCGGGGGGGCGGTCGAGCAGTACTTC. This codes for CSAGTSGGAVEQYF. V gene TRBV20-1 combines with J gene TRBJ2-7; 16 bases line up with TRBD2. The germline V gene encodes CDR1 DFQATT and CDR2 SNEGSKA (reference sequence). This CDR3 region has 14 residues. The ends lost 6 bases at V and 6 bases at J; junction bases unmatched: 5.

V usage is TRBV5-5 and J usage is TRBJ1-6; D is perhaps TRBD1 (6 bases). CDR1 SGHKS and CDR2 YYEKEE come from the germline V gene (reference sequence). CDR3 size: 15 residues. V was trimmed by 2 bases and J by 8 bases, leaving 14 bases between them. The CDR3 DNA reads as TGTGCCAGCAGCTTTGGGGGCGCGGTACATTCACCCCTCCACTTT. Translated: CASSFGGAVHSPLHF.

This clonotype was seen ten or more times. The V call is TRBV7-2, the J call TRBJ2-5; weak D call: TRBD1 (6 bases). The J call could be wrong; TRBJ2-1 is a better fit for the DNA end. The CDR3 sequence is 11 residues long. The germline V gene encodes CDR1 SGHTA and CDR2 FQGNSA. The CDR3 DNA is TGTGCCAGCAGCTCAGGGGTAGAGCAGTTCTTC. Translation: CASSSGVEQFF.